Listed below are T cell receptor beta chains from one sample, sequenced in a study of T-cell memory formation after mild COVID-19. TCRdb ran MiXCR on the 5' RACE reads and lists one entry per CDR3 protein. The table records fewer than 250,000 distinct CDR3 sequences, 27% of them present only once. The sequenced material came from PBMCs or a T cell subset sorted from them (not recorded which). The receptors here all came from an adult woman who had mild COVID-19 (a few samples of this study predate the infection). Cell type and time point are not known. Each CDR3 is given with its conserved first and last residue.

TRBV12-3/TRBV12-4,TRBJ1-5,CASSTWTGDQPQHF
TRBV7-8,TRBJ1-5,CASSSPGTRGRPQHF
TRBV12-3/TRBV12-4,TRBJ2-1,CASMGSSYNEQFF
TRBV14,TRBJ2-7,CASSPTDRDYEQYF
TRBV7-8,TRBJ1-1,CASSAGSGHTEAFF
TRBV7-8,TRBJ1-2,CASSLVGIPQPTGGYTF
TRBV5-1,TRBJ2-7,CASSRVLGYEQYF
TRBV6-5,TRBJ2-5,CASSSQLVAGGFQETQYF
TRBV12-3/TRBV12-4,TRBJ2-2,CASSLSSGDGELFF
TRBV5-5,TRBJ1-2,CASNGGLGGYTF
TRBV5-5,TRBJ1-1,CASSPSGTGLRNTEAFF
TRBV5-1,TRBJ1-2,CASNGGYGYTF
TRBV6-1,TRBJ2-5,CASNWGGSETQYF
TRBV29-1,TRBJ2-6,CSVEQTGRASGANVLTF
TRBV10-3,TRBJ2-7,CAISEDDRPYEQYF
TRBV5-4,TRBJ1-6,CASSLDPTLANSPLHF
TRBV7-9,TRBJ2-2,CASSSGLNTGELFF
TRBV7-9,TRBJ1-6,CASSPRQGADSPLHF
TRBV7-8,TRBJ1-6,CASSRGGQGNNSPLHF
TRBV5-1,TRBJ2-3,CASSLVSPSTDTQYF
TRBV6-5,TRBJ1-1,CASTLGRGDTEAFF
TRBV11-2,TRBJ2-3,CASSSLAGGTDTQYF
TRBV7-2,TRBJ2-7,CASSLNGLAAYEQYF
TRBV27,TRBJ2-5,CASRQGGTFQETQYF
TRBV7-3,TRBJ2-7,CASSQLPGHEQYF
TRBV11-2,TRBJ2-6,CASSLRRAGSGANVLTF
TRBV7-8,TRBJ1-4,CASSLLRQAPEKLFF
TRBV6-5,TRBJ2-3,CASSYSGSTDTQYF
TRBV30,TRBJ1-2,CAWSKPLTGAGGYTF
TRBV4-1,TRBJ2-1,CASSGTSGEQFF
TRBV4-1,TRBJ2-1,CASSQRQGEGEQFF
TRBV6-2/TRBV6-3,TRBJ1-1,CASRQGNTEAFF
TRBV5-1,TRBJ2-7,CASSLTQGRSYEQYF
TRBV20-1,TRBJ2-1,CSASLAGGSYNEQFF